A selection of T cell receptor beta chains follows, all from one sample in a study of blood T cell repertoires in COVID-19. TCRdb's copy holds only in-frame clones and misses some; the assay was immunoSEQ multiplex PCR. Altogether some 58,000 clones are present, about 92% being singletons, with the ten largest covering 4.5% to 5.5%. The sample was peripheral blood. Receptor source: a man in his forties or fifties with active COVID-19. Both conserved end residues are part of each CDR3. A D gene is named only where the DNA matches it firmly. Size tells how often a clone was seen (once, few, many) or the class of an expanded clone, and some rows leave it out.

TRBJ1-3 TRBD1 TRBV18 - CASSAGTGSDTIYF TGTGCCAGCTCAGCCGGGACAGGAAGCGACACCATATATTTT
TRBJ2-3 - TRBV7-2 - CASSRLRTDTQYF TGTGCCAGCAGCCGACTCCGCACAGATACGCAGTATTTT
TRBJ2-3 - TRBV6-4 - CASSVGSDTDTQYF TGTGCCAGCAGTGTCGGGTCGGACACAGATACGCAGTATTTT
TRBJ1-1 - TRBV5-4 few CASSLARANTEAFF TGTGCCAGCAGCTTGGCCAGGGCTAACACTGAAGCTTTCTTT
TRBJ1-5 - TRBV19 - CASNRQISNQPQHF TGTGCCAGTAATAGACAGATTAGCAATCAGCCCCAGCATTTT
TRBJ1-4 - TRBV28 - CASSDSGGQKLFF TGTGCCAGCAGTGATTCCGGGGGACAAAAACTGTTTTTT
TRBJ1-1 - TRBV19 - CATGGSEAFF TGTGCCACCGGGGGTTCTGAAGCTTTCTTT
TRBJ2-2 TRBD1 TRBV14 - CASSPGQGLTGELFF TGTGCCAGCAGCCCGGGACAGGGACTCACCGGGGAGCTGTTTTTT
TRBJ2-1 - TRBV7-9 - CASRSREQGGKGNEQFF TGTGCCAGCAGATCCCGGGAACAAGGTGGTAAGGGCAATGAGCAGTTCTTC
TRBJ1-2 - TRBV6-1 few CASSEQGRDGYTF TGTGCCAGCAGTGAACAGGGGAGGGATGGCTACACCTTC
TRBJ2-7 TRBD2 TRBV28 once CASSRPTSGGASEQYF TGTGCCAGCAGCAGACCTACTAGCGGGGGGGCTTCCGAGCAGTACTTC
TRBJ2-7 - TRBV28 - CASSLTVSYEQYF TGTGCCAGCAGTTTGACAGTCTCCTACGAGCAGTACTTC
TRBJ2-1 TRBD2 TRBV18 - CASSPGGSGRGEQFF TGTGCCAGCTCACCAGGGGGTAGCGGGAGAGGTGAGCAGTTCTTC
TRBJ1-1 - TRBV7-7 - CASSKTETEAFF TGTGCCAGCAGCAAAACGGAGACTGAAGCTTTCTTT